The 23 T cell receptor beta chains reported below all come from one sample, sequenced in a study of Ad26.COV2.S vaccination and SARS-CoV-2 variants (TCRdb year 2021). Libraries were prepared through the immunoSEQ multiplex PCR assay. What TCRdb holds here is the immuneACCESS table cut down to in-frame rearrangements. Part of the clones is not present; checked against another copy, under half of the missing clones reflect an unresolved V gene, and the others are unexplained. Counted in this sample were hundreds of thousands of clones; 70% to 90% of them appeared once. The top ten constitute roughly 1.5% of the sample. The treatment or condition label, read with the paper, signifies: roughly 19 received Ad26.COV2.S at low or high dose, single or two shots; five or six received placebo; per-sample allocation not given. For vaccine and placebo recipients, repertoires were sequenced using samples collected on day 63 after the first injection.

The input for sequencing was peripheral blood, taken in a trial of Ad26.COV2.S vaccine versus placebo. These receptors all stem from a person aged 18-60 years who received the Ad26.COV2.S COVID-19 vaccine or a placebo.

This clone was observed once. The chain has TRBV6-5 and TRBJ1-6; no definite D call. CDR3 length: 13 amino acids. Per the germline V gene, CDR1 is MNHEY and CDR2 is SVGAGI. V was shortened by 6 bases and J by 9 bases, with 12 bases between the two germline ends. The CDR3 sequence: CASRREARSPLHF. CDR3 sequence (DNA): TGTGCCAGCAGGCGGGAAGCACGTTCACCCCTCCACTTT.

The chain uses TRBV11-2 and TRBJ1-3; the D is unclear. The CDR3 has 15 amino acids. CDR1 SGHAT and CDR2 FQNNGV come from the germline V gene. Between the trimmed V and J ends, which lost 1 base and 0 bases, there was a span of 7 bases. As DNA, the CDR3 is TGTGCCAGCAGCTTAGGAGTTACCTCTGGAAACACCATATATTTT. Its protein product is CASSLGVTSGNTIYF.

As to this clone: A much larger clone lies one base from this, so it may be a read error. Here the CDR3 reads CASSSGVTEAFF. CDR3 sequence (DNA): TGTGCCAGCAGTTCTGGGGTTACTGAAGCTTTCTTT. J is TRBJ1-1 and V is TRBV6-5; no firm D call. With 4 bases removed from V and 5 bases from J, the gap between germline ends came to 8 bases. The CDR3 extends over 12 amino acids. Germline CDR1 is MNHEY and CDR2 is SVGAGI.

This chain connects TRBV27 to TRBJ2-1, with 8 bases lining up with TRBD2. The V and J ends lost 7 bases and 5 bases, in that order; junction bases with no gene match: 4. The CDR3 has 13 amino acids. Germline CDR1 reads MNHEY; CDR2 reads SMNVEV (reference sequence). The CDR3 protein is CASTGGLDNEQFF. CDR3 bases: TGTGCCAGCACGGGGGGGCTGGACAATGAGCAGTTCTTC.

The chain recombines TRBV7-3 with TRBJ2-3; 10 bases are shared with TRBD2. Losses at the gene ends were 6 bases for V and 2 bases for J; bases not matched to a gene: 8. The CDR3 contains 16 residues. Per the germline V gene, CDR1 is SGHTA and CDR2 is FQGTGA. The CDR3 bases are TGTGCCAGCAGACAAACCGGGACTAGCGACACAGATACGCAGTATTTT. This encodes CASRQTGTSDTDTQYF.

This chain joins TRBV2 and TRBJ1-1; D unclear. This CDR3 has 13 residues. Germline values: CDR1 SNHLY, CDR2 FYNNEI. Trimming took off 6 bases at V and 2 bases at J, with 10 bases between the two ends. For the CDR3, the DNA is TGTGCCAGCAGATCGACACCAAACACTGAAGCTTTCTTT. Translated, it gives CASRSTPNTEAFF.

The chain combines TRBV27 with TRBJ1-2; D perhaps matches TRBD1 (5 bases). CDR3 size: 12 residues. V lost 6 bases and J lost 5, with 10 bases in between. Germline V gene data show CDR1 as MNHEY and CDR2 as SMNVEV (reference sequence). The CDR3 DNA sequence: TGTGCCAGCAGGTCGGGGCCTTATGGCTACACCTTC. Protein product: CASRSGPYGYTF.

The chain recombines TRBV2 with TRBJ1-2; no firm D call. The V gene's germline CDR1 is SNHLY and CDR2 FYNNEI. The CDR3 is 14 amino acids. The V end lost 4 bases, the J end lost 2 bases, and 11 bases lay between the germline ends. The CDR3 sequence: CASSGQEGNYGYTF. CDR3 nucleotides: TGTGCCAGCAGTGGCCAGGAGGGAAACTATGGCTACACCTTC.

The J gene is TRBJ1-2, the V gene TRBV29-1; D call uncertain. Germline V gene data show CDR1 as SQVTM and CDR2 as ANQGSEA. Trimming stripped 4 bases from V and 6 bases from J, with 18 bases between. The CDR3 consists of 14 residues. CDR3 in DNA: TGCAGCGTTGTTGAGCCGAAATTTGGAAATGGCTACACCTTC. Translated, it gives CSVVEPKFGNGYTF. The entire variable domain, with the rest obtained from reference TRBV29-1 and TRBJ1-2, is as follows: SAVISQKPSRDICQRGTSLTIQCQVDSQVTMMFWYRQQPGQSLTLIATANQGSEATYESGFVIDKFPISRPNLTFSTLTVSNMSPEDSSIYLCSVVEPKFGNGYTFGSGTRLTVV.

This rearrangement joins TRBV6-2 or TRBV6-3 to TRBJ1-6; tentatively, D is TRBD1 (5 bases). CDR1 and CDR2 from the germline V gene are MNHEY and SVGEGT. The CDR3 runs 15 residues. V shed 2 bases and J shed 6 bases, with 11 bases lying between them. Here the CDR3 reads CASSYQGGGNSPLHF. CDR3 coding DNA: TGTGCCAGCAGTTACCAGGGAGGCGGTAATTCACCCCTCCACTTT.

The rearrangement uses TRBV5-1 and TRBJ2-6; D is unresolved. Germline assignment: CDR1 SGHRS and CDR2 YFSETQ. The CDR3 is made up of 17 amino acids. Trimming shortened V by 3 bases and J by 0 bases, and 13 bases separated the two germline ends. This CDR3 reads CASSSVDVFSGANVLTF. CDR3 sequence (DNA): TGCGCCAGCAGCTCGGTCGACGTCTTCTCTGGGGCCAACGTCCTGACTTTC.

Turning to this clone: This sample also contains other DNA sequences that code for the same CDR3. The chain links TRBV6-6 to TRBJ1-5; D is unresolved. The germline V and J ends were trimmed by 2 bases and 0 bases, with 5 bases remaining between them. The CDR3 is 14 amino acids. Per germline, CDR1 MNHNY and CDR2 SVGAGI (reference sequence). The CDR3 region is CASSYSSSNQPQHF. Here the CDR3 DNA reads TGTGCCAGCAGTTACAGTAGTAGCAATCAGCCCCAGCATTTT.

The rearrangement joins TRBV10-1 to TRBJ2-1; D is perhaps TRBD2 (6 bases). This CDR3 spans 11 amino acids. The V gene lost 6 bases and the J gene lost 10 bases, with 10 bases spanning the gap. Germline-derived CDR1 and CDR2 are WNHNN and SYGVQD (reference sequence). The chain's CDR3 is CASREGHEQFF. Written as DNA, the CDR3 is TGCGCCAGCAGGGAGGGGCACGAGCAGTTCTTC.

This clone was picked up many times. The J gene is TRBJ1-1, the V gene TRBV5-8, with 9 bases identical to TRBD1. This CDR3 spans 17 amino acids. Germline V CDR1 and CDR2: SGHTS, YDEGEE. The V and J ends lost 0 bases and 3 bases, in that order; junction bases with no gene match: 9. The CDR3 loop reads CASSLGSQGAPDTEAFF. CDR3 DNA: TGTGCCAGCAGCTTGGGGTCACAGGGGGCCCCGGACACTGAAGCTTTCTTT. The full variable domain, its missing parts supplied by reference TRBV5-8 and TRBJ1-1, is EAGVTQSPTHLIKTRGQQATLRCSPISGHTSVYWYQQALGLGLQFLLWYDEGEERNRGNFPPRFSGRQFPNYSSELNVNALELEDSALYLCASSLGSQGAPDTEAFFGQGTRLTVV.

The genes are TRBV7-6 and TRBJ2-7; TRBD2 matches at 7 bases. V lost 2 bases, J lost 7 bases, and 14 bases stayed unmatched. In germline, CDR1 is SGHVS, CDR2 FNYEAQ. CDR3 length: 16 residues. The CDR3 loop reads CASSLFGISGPAEQYF. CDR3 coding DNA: TGTGCCAGCAGCTTATTTGGCATTAGCGGGCCCGCGGAGCAGTACTTC.

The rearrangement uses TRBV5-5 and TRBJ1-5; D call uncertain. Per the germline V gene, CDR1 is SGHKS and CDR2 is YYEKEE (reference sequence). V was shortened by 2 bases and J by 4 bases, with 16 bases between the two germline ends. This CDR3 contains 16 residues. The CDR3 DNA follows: TGTGCCAGCAGCTTCGGTGGCCCCGGACCTAATCAGCCCCAGCATTTT. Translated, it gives CASSFGGPGPNQPQHF. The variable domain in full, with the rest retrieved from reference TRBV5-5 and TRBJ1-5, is DAGVTQSPTHLIKTRGQQVTLRCSPISGHKSVSWYQQVLGQGPQFIFQYYEKEERGRGNFPDRFSARQFPNYSSELNVNALLLGDSALYLCASSFGGPGPNQPQHFGDGTRLSIL.

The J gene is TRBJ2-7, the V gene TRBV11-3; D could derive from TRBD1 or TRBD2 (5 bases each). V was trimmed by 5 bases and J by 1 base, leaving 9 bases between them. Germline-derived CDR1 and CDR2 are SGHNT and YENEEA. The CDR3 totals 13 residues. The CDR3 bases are TGTGCCAGCAGCCCGGGACCATCCTACGAGCAGTACTTC. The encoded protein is CASSPGPSYEQYF.

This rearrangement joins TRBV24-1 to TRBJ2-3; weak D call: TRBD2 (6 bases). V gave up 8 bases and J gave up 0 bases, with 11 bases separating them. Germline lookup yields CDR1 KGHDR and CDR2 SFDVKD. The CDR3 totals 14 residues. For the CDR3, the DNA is TGTGCCACCAATCCGAGCGGGAGCACAGATACGCAGTATTTT. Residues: CATNPSGSTDTQYF.

CDR3 in DNA: TGTGCCAGCAGCTGGGGACAGGCCTATGGCTACACCTTC. Its protein is CASSWGQAYGYTF. The J gene is TRBJ1-2, the V gene TRBV11-1; 8 positions match TRBD1. The CDR3 covers 13 residues. The germline V gene has CDR1 SGHAT and CDR2 FQDESV (reference sequence). The junction had 2 bases not matched to a gene; V was cut back by 4 bases and J by 4 bases. Complete variable domain (other parts from reference TRBV11-1 and TRBJ1-2): EAEVAQSPRYKITEKSQAVAFWCDPISGHATLYWYRQILGQGPELLVQFQDESVVDDSQLPKDRFSAERLKGVDSTLKIQPAELGDSAMYLCASSWGQAYGYTFGSGTRLTVV.

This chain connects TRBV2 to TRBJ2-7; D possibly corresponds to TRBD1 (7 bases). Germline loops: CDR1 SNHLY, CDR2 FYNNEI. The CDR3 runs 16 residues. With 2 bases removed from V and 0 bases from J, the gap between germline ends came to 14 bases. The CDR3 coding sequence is TGTGCCAGCAGTGAACGGGGGACAGATAACTCCTACGAGCAGTACTTC. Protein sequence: CASSERGTDNSYEQYF.

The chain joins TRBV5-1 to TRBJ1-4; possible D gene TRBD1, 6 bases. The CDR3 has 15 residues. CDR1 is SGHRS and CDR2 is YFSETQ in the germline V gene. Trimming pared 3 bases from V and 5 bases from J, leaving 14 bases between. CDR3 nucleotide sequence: TGCGCCAGCAGCTACGGTGGGGGCGGGAATGAAAAACTGTTTTTT. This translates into CASSYGGGGNEKLFF.

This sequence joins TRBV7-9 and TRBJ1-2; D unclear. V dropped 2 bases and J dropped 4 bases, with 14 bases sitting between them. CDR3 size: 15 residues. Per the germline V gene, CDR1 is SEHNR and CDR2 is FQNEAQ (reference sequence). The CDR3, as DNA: TGTGCCAGCAGCTTAATCCAGACTTACCCCTATGGCTACACCTTC. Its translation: CASSLIQTYPYGYTF.

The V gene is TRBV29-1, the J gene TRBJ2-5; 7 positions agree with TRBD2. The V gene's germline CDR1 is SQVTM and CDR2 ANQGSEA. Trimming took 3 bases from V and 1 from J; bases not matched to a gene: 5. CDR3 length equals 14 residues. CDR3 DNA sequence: TGCAGCGTTGAGCCCCTAGCGGCCCAAGAGACCCAGTACTTC. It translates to CSVEPLAAQETQYF. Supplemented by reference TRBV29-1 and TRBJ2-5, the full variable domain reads SAVISQKPSRDICQRGTSLTIQCQVDSQVTMMFWYRQQPGQSLTLIATANQGSEATYESGFVIDKFPISRPNLTFSTLTVSNMSPEDSSIYLCSVEPLAAQETQYFGPGTRLLVL.